One and the same sample provided the 21 T cell receptor beta chains below, sequenced in a study of blood T cell repertoires in COVID-19. Sequencing was performed with immunoSEQ multiplex PCR; in TCRdb, only in-frame clones are kept and a portion is missing. The data show some 180,000 clones, 70% to 80% seen once. Sequenced input: PBMCs or T cells enriched from blood (not recorded which). The receptor source for this set is a man aged 55 to 70 who had been exposed to COVID-19.

This clone ranks as medium-sized. The V call is TRBV2, the J call TRBJ2-7; D possibly corresponds to TRBD1 (5 bases). V was clipped by 2 bases and J by 3 bases, with 14 bases between them. Germline values: CDR1 SNHLY, CDR2 FYNNEI. This CDR3 spans 15 amino acids. DNA of the CDR3: TGTGCCAGCAGTGAAAGGGGTACATTGGGCTACGAGCAGTACTTC. This gives the protein CASSERGTLGYEQYF.

This rearrangement joins TRBV2 to TRBJ1-5; the D gene is possibly TRBD1 (6 bases). V dropped 0 bases and J dropped 2 bases, with 14 bases sitting between them. The CDR3 consists of 17 residues. The V gene's germline CDR1 is SNHLY and CDR2 FYNNEI. The CDR3 DNA reads TGTGCCAGCAGTGAAGCACTACAGGGTTCGGGCAATCAGCCCCAGCATTTT. It yields the protein CASSEALQGSGNQPQHF.

The chain has TRBV6-5 and TRBJ2-1, with 7 bases aligning to TRBD1. The CDR3 sequence is 15 residues long. Trimming removed 6 bases from V and 3 bases from J; junction bases left unmatched: 8. CDR1 is MNHEY, CDR2 SVGAGI, per germline. Here the CDR3 reads CASSLTGFSYNEQFF. The CDR3 coding sequence is TGTGCCAGCAGCCTGACAGGGTTCAGCTACAATGAGCAGTTCTTC.

The chain's CDR3 is CAWSTGLNTEAFF. The CDR3 region has the DNA TGTGCCTGGAGTACAGGGTTGAACACTGAAGCTTTCTTT. The chain links TRBV30 to TRBJ1-1; D is perhaps TRBD1 (6 bases). The germline V gene has CDR1 GTSNPN and CDR2 SVGIG (reference sequence). V was shortened by 2 bases and J by 0 bases, with 7 bases between the two germline ends. This CDR3 has 13 amino acids.

This clone turned up a few times. J is TRBJ2-3 and V is TRBV29-1; 10 positions match TRBD1. The CDR3 spans 18 residues. The ends lost 6 bases at V and 0 bases at J; junction bases unmatched: 15. The germline V gene encodes CDR1 SQVTM and CDR2 ANQGSEA. The CDR3 sequence: CSVPGQGTYKTSTDTQYF. The CDR3, as DNA: TGCAGCGTCCCGGGACAGGGGACTTATAAAACTAGCACAGATACGCAGTATTTT.

This chain's CDR3 is CASSLHGTGRNEQFF. The CDR3 bases are TGTGCCAGCAGTCTCCACGGGACAGGCAGGAATGAGCAGTTCTTC. The gene calls are TRBV28 and TRBJ2-1; 8 bases line up with TRBD1. Trimming took 5 bases from V and 7 from J; bases not matched to a gene: 10. CDR3 length: 15 amino acids. Per the germline V gene, CDR1 is MDHEN and CDR2 is SYDVKM.

The gene calls are TRBV12-3 or TRBV12-4 and TRBJ1-3, with D possibly being TRBD1 (6 bases). The V end was cut by 6 bases, the J end by 6 bases, with 12 bases between. The CDR3 contains 13 residues. CDR3 residues: CASRIQGLNTIYF. For the CDR3, the DNA is TGTGCCAGCAGGATACAGGGTTTAAACACCATATATTTT.

The rearrangement joins TRBV21-1 to TRBJ1-2; the D call of TRBD1 is as the table states it, not checked on the DNA. TRBV21-1 is classified as a pseudogene. CDR3 length equals 16 residues. The CDR3: CASSLPGTGGSYGYTF. The CDR3, as DNA: TGTGCCAGCAGCCTACCAGGGACAGGGGGTTCTTATGGCTACACCTTC.

The rearrangement uses TRBV7-9 and TRBJ1-5; weak D call: TRBD1 (6 bases). Germline V lookup: CDR1 SEHNR, CDR2 FQNEAQ (reference sequence). Trimming removed 0 bases from V and 7 bases from J, with 22 bases in between. The CDR3 extends over 18 amino acids. DNA for the CDR3: TGTGCCAGCAGCTTAGCGACCGGGGGGCGCGATGTTGAACAGCCCCAGCATTTT. This translates into CASSLATGGRDVEQPQHF.

The chain joins TRBV2 to TRBJ1-1, with TRBD1 matching 8 bases. This CDR3 spans 13 amino acids. The germline V gene has CDR1 SNHLY and CDR2 FYNNEI. Unmatched junction bases numbered 5, after V lost 7 bases and J lost 4 bases. The CDR3 DNA is TGTGCCAGCAACGACAGGGGTTCCACTGAAGCTTTCTTT. Its protein product is CASNDRGSTEAFF.

J is TRBJ2-3 and V is TRBV7-2, with 9 nucleotides matching TRBD2. The CDR3 has 18 amino acids. V shed 0 bases and J 1 base; nucleotides not matched to a gene: 8. CDR1 is SGHTA, CDR2 FQGNSA, per germline. The CDR3 here is CASSLAFSGSPGTDTQYF. For the CDR3, the DNA is TGTGCCAGCAGCTTAGCTTTTAGCGGGAGCCCGGGCACAGATACGCAGTATTTT.

This sequence joins TRBV5-1 and TRBJ2-5, with 7 bases aligning to TRBD2. This CDR3 comprises 14 residues. The V segment lost 0 bases and the J segment 5 bases; nucleotides outside the gene matches: 4. Per germline, CDR1 SGHRS and CDR2 YFSETQ. As DNA, the CDR3 is TGCGCCAGCAGCTTGGTTCGGGGGGTGGAGACCCAGTACTTC. Amino acid sequence: CASSLVRGVETQYF.

A single count supports this clone. V is TRBV13 and J is TRBJ1-2; a weak D match, TRBD1 (6 bases). The CDR3 covers 16 residues. Per the germline V gene, CDR1 is PRHDT and CDR2 is FYEKMQ (reference sequence). V gave up 0 bases and J gave up 0 bases, with 11 bases separating them. The CDR3 nucleotides are TGTGCCAGCAGCTTAGGCATAGGACAGACTAACTATGGCTACACCTTC. Protein product: CASSLGIGQTNYGYTF.

The J gene is TRBJ2-5, the V gene TRBV5-1; the D gene is possibly TRBD1 (5 bases). Trimming took off 4 bases at V and 4 bases at J, with 14 bases between the two ends. CDR3 length: 14 amino acids. CDR1 is SGHRS, CDR2 YFSETQ, per germline. CDR3 DNA: TGCGCCAGCAGCCCGACAGCTTCACGAGAGACCCAGTACTTC. Residues: CASSPTASRETQYF.

The chain combines TRBV7-2 with TRBJ2-1; TRBD2 might be the D (5 bases). Trimming pared 1 base from V and 2 bases from J, leaving 15 bases between. CDR1 is SGHTA, CDR2 FQGNSA, per germline. CDR3 length: 17 residues. The CDR3 protein is CASSLELASGPYNEQFF. The DNA for the CDR3 is TGTGCCAGCAGCTTAGAGTTGGCCAGCGGCCCCTACAATGAGCAGTTCTTC. The full variable domain, in which reference TRBV7-2 and TRBJ2-1 provide the parts outside the CDR3, is GAGVSQSPSNKVTEKGKDVELRCDPISGHTALYWYRQSLGQGLEFLIYFQGNSAPDKSGLPSDRFSAERTGGSVSTLTIQRTQQEDSAVYLCASSLELASGPYNEQFFGPGTRLTVL.

The chain has TRBV15 and TRBJ2-1; 10 nucleotides agree with TRBD2. This CDR3 contains 14 residues. Germline trimming cut 0 bases from V and 12 bases from J; bases unmatched to any gene: 5. Germline V CDR1 and CDR2: LNHNV, YYDKDF (reference sequence). DNA for the CDR3: TGTGCCACCAGCAGAGAGCTAGCGGGAGTGGGGCAGTTCTTC. Translating it yields CATSRELAGVGQFF.

This sequence joins TRBV7-9 and TRBJ1-2; maybe TRBD1 (5 bases). Looked up from germline, CDR1 is SEHNR and CDR2 is FQNEAQ (reference sequence). The CDR3 runs to 13 residues. V lost 3 bases and J 8 bases, leaving 13 bases between the germline ends. The CDR3 DNA sequence: TGTGCCAGCAGCTTTGTTCGGGGGGACGGCTACACCTTC. Translation: CASSFVRGDGYTF.

This clone was seen only once. The chain links TRBV19 to TRBJ1-1; a possible D gene is TRBD1 (5 bases). CDR1 and CDR2 (germline): LNHDA, SQIVND (reference sequence). Trimming pared 3 bases from V and 1 base from J, leaving 9 bases between. This CDR3 is built from 14 residues. The CDR3 is CASSMPGPNTEAFF. The CDR3 coding sequence is TGTGCCAGTAGTATGCCAGGGCCGAACACTGAAGCTTTCTTT.

The CDR3 DNA reads as TGCGCCAGCAAAGTAGAAGGGGGATACGAGCAGTACTTC. Its translation is CASKVEGGYEQYF. This chain links TRBV5-1 with TRBJ2-7; possible D gene TRBD1, 6 bases. The CDR3 is made up of 13 amino acids. Germline CDR1 and CDR2: SGHRS and YFSETQ. The V gene lost 6 bases and the J gene lost 4 bases, with 14 bases spanning the gap. Full variable domain (outside the CDR3, taken from reference TRBV5-1 and TRBJ2-7): KAGVTQTPRYLIKTRGQQVTLSCSPISGHRSVSWYQQTPGQGLQFLFEYFSETQRNKGNFPGRFSGRQFSNSRSEMNVSTLELGDSALYLCASKVEGGYEQYFGPGTRLTVT.

CDR3 in DNA: TGCAGTGCCGAACGGACAGGGATGCTGTTTTTT. Amino acids: CSAERTGMLFF. The rearrangement uses TRBV20-1 and TRBJ2-2; 8 nucleotides line up with TRBD1. The V and J ends lost 6 bases and 13 bases, in that order; junction bases with no gene match: 7. Germline-derived CDR1 and CDR2 are DFQATT and SNEGSKA (reference sequence). This CDR3 is 11 amino acids long.

The rearrangement links TRBV6-4 to TRBJ2-5; 8 bases are a match to TRBD1. V trimming: 6 bases; J trimming: 5 bases; junction bases outside the gene matches: 8. The CDR3 covers 14 residues. Germline-derived CDR1 and CDR2 are MRHNA and SNTAGT. CDR3 residues: CASSPDRVGETQYF. CDR3 DNA: TGTGCCAGCAGCCCGGACAGGGTAGGGGAGACCCAGTACTTC.